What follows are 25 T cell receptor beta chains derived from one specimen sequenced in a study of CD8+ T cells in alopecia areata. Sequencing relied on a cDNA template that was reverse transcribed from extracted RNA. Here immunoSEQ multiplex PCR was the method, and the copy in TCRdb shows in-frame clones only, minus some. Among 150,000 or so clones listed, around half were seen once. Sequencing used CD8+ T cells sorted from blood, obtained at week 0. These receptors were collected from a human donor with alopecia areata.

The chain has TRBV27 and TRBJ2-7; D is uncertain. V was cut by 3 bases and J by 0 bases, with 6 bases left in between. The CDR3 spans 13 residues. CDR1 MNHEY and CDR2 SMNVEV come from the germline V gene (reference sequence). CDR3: CASSFGYSYEQYF. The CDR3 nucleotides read TGTGCCAGCAGTTTCGGATACTCCTACGAGCAGTACTTC.

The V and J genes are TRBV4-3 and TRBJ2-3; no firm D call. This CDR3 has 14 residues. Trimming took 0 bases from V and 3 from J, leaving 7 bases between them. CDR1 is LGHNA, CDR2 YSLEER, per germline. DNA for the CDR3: TGCGCCAGCAGCCAAGACCCCGTGACAGATACGCAGTATTTT. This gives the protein CASSQDPVTDTQYF.

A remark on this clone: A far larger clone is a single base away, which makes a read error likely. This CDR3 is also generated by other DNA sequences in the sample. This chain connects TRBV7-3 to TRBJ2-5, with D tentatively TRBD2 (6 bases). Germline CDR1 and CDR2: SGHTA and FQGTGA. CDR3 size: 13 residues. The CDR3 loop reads CASSLGGWETQYF. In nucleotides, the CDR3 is TGCGCCAGCAGCTTGGGGGGATGGGAGACCCAGTACTTC.

CDR3 loop: CAWSVESYEQYF. DNA for the CDR3: TGTGCCTGGAGTGTCGAGTCCTACGAGCAGTACTTC. The genes are TRBV30 and TRBJ2-7; no firm D call. CDR3 length: 12 residues. Trimming took off 0 bases at V and 1 base at J, with 4 bases between the two ends. Germline values: CDR1 GTSNPN, CDR2 SVGIG (reference sequence).

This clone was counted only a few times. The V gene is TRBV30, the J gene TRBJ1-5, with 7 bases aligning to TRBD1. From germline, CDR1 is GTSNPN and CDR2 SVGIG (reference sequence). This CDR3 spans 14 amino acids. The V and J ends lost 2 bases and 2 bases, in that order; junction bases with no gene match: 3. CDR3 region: CAWSSGTGNQPQHF. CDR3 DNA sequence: TGTGCCTGGAGTTCCGGGACAGGCAATCAGCCCCAGCATTTT.

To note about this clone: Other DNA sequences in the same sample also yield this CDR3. The CDR3 DNA sequence: TGCGCCAGCAGCCAAGAACGAGGGGGCTCCTACGAGCAGTACTTC. This translates into CASSQERGGSYEQYF. The rearrangement uses TRBV4-3 and TRBJ2-7; D may be TRBD1 (6 bases). The CDR3 consists of 15 residues. Germline CDR1 is LGHNA and CDR2 is YSLEER. Trimming took 0 bases from V and 0 from J, leaving 9 bases between them.

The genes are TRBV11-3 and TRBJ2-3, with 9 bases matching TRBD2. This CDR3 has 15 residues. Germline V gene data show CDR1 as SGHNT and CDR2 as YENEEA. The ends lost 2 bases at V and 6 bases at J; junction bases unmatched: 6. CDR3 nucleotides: TGTGCCAGCAGCTTACCTAGCGGGGACGCGGATACGCAGTATTTT. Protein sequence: CASSLPSGDADTQYF.

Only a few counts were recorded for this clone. The CDR3 is CASGYSSPDTQYF. The CDR3 nucleotides read TGTGCCAGCGGGTATAGTTCCCCAGATACGCAGTATTTT. The chain uses TRBV7-9 and TRBJ2-3; D gene uncertain. Germline values: CDR1 SEHNR, CDR2 FQNEAQ (reference sequence). Trimming removed 8 bases at V and 4 bases at J, with 13 bases between. The CDR3 is made up of 13 amino acids.

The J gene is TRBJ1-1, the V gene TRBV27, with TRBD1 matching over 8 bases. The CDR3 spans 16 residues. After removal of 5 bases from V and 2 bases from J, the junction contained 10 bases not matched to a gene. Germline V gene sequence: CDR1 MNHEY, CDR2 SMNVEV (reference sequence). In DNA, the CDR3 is TGTGCCAGCAGTCCTTCAGGGGGCGAACTCAACACTGAAGCTTTCTTT. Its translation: CASSPSGGELNTEAFF.

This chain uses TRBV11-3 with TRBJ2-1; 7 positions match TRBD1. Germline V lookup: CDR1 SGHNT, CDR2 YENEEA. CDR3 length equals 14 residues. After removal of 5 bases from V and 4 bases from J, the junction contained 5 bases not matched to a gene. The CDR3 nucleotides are TGTGCCAGCAGCCAGCTGGGACAGTACAATGAGCAGTTCTTC. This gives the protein CASSQLGQYNEQFF. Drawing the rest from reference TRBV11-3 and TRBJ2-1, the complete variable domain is EAGVVQSPRYKIIEKKQPVAFWCNPISGHNTLYWYLQNLGQGPELLIRYENEEAVDDSQLPKDRFSAERLKGVDSTLKIQPAELGDSAVYLCASSQLGQYNEQFFGPGTRLTVL.

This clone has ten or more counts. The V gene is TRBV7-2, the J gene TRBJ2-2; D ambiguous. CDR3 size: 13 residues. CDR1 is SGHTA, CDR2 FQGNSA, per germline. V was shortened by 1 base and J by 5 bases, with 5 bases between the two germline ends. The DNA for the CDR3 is TGTGCCAGCAGCTTAGTGTCGACCGGGGAGCTGTTTTTT. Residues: CASSLVSTGELFF.

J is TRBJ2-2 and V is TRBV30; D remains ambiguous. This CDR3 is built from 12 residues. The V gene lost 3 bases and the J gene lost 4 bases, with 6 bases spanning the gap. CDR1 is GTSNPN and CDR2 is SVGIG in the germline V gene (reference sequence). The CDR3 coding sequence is TGTGCCTGGAGCCCAATCACCGGGGAGCTGTTTTTT. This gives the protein CAWSPITGELFF.

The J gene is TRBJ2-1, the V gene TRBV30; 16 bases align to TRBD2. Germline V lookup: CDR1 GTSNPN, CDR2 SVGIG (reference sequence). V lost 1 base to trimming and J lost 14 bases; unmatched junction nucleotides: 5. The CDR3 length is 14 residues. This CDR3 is CAWSDGTSGGDEFF. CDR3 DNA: TGTGCCTGGAGTGACGGGACTAGCGGGGGGGATGAGTTCTTC. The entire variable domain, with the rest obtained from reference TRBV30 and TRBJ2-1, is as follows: SQTIHQWPATLVQPVGSPLSLECTVEGTSNPNLYWYRQAAGRGLQLLFYSVGIGQISSEVPQNLSASRPQDRQFILSSKKLLLSDSGFYLCAWSDGTSGGDEFFGPGTRLTVL.

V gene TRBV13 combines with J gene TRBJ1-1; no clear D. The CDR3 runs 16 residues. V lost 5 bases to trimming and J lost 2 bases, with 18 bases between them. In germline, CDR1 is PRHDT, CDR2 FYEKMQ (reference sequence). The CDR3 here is CASSPSGVGGNTEAFF. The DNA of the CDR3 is TGTGCCAGCAGCCCGAGCGGGGTTGGCGGTAACACTGAAGCTTTCTTT.

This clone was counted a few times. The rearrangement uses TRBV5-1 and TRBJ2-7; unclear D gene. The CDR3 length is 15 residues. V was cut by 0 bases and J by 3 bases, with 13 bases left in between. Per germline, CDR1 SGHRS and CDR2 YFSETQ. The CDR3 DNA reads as TGCGCCAGCAGCTTGGGCGACAAAAACCTCTACGAGCAGTACTTC. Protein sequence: CASSLGDKNLYEQYF.

CDR3 loop: CAWRANTEAFF. The CDR3 nucleotides read TGTGCCTGGAGGGCAAACACTGAAGCTTTCTTT. The chain is built from TRBV30 and TRBJ1-1; D gene uncertain. The CDR3 contains 11 residues. With 3 bases removed from V and 2 bases from J, the gap between germline ends came to 4 bases. Germline V gene sequence: CDR1 GTSNPN, CDR2 SVGIG (reference sequence).

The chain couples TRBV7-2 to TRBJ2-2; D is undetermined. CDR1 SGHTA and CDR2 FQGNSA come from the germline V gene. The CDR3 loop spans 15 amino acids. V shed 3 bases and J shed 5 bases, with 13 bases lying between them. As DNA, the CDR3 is TGTGCCAGCAGCTTGATACCTAGTGGAACCGGGGAGCTGTTTTTT. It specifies CASSLIPSGTGELFF.

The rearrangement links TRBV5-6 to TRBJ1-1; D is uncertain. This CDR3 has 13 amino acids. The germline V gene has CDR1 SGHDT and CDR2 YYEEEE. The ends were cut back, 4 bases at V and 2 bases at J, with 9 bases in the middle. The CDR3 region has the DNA TGTGCCAGCAGCGGGGAGGGTAACACTGAAGCTTTCTTT. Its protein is CASSGEGNTEAFF. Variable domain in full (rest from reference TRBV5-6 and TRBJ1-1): DAGVTQSPTHLIKTRGQQVTLRCSPKSGHDTVSWYQQALGQGPQFIFQYYEEEERQRGNFPDRFSGHQFPNYSSELNVNALLLGDSALYLCASSGEGNTEAFFGQGTRLTVV.

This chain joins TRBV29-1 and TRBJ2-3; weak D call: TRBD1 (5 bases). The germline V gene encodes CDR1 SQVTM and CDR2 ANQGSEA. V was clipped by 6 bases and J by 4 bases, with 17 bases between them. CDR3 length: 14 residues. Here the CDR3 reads CSVATEGVADTQYF. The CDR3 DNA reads TGCAGCGTCGCGACGGAAGGGGTCGCAGATACGCAGTATTTT.

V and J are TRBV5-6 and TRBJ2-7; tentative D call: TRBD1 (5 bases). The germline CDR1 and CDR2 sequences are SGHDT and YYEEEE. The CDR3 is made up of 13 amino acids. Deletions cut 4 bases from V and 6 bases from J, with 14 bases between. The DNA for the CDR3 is TGTGCCAGCAGCCATATCAGGGCCGGCGAGCAGTACTTC. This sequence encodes CASSHIRAGEQYF.

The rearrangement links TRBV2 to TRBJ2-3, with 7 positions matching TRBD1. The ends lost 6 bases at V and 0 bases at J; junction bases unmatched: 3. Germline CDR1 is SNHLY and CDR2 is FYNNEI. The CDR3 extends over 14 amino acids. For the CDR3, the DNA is TGTGCCAGCAGGACAGGGCCTAGCACAGATACGCAGTATTTT. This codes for CASRTGPSTDTQYF.

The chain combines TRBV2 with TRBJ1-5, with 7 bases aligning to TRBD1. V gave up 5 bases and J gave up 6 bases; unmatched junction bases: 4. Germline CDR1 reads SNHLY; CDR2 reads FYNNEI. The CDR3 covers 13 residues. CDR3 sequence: CASSPGGTQPQHF. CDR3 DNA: TGTGCCAGCAGTCCAGGGGGGACTCAGCCCCAGCATTTT.

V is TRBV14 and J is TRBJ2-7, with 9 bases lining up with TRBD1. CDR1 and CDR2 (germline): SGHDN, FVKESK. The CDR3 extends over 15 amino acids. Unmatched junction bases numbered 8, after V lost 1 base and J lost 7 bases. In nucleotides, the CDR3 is TGTGCCAGCAGCCAAGTTTTCGGACAGGGGCGGGAGCAGTACTTC. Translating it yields CASSQVFGQGREQYF.

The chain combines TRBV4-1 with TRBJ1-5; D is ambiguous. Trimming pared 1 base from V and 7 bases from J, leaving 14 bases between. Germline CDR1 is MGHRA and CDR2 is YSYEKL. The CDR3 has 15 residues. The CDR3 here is CASSQGSLAGQPQHF. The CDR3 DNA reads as TGCGCCAGCAGCCAAGGATCTCTAGCGGGACAGCCCCAGCATTTT.

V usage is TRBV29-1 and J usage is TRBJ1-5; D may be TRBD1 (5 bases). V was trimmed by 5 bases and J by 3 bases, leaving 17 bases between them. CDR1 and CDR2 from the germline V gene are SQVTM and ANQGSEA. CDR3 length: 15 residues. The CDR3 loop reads CSVPRQRDNNQPQHF. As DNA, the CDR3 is TGCAGCGTTCCTAGACAGAGAGATAACAATCAGCCCCAGCATTTT.